The T cell receptor beta chain under discussion was sequenced for a study of cytomegalovirus exposure and HLA in healthy donors. This CDR3 is built from 14 residues. V was pared by 7 bases and J by 2 bases, with 5 bases of the junction left unmatched. Germline V CDR1 and CDR2: SEHNR, FQNEAQ (reference sequence). The study ran its PCR with 60 Vbeta and 13 Jbeta primers. The table came from immunoSEQ multiplex PCR; TCRdb's copy has only in-frame clones and leaves some out. The table includes 150,000 to 200,000 clones, under 80% detected once. The TCR was taken from a man in his forties in good health and CMV-seronegative. The chain links TRBV7-9 to TRBJ2-7; 10 nucleotides match TRBD1. Sequenced input: PBMCs. The DNA of the CDR3 is TGTGCCAGCATTCGAGACAGGGGGCCCTACGAGCAGTACTTC. Its translation is CASIRDRGPYEQYF.